Listed below are T cell receptor beta chains from one sample, sequenced in a study of CXCR3-negative and CXCR3-positive naive CD8 T cells. Following a re-call of the 5' RACE reads, TCRdb has one entry per CDR3 protein and lacks DNA. Its clone listing holds around 48,000 distinct CDR3 sequences. Material: memory CD8+ T cells from blood. Receptors originate from a human donor in good health. Some clones in this sample may be carry-over from other donors' samples. CDR3s include the opening cysteine and the closing phenylalanine or tryptophan. Fields, in order: V gene, clone size, J gene, CDR3 length, CDR3 protein. Clone sizes are given selectively: once, few, many, or a class where the clone is expanded.

TRBV14	-	TRBJ2-2	12	CASSQVLAELFF
TRBV29-1	-	TRBJ1-2	15	CSVEEGVGEEEGYTF
TRBV3-1	-	TRBJ1-6	16	CASSPRREDRSSPLHF
TRBV28	-	TRBJ2-7	16	CASSISRDRQSYEQYF
TRBV29-1	-	TRBJ1-1	12	CSVKTGSAEAFF
TRBV28	-	TRBJ2-5	15	CASSYLEGDQETQYF
TRBV5-1	-	TRBJ2-1	16	CASSLGFGKRGFEQFF
TRBV6-4	medium-sized	TRBJ2-2	15	CASSDSQGDTGELFF
TRBV21-1	-	TRBJ2-5	16	CASSKEEDRETETQYF
TRBV28	-	TRBJ2-7	13	CASSLVVVSEQYF
TRBV29-1	-	TRBJ2-1	13	CSVSGSSYNEQFF
TRBV20-1	-	TRBJ2-7	16	CSATSGLAGGYGEQYF
TRBV29-1	-	TRBJ2-2	12	CSVEEGNGELFF
TRBV20-1	-	TRBJ2-7	14	CSASPSGPTYEQYF
TRBV27	-	TRBJ2-2	16	CASSSLMGTNTGELFF
TRBV20-1	-	TRBJ1-2	14	CSARDSRADYGYTF
TRBV7-2	-	TRBJ2-5	14	CASSWNTGEETQYF
TRBV6-1	-	TRBJ2-2	15	CASRPGTADGAELFF
TRBV5-1	-	TRBJ2-1	15	CASSEAGGPKNEQFF
TRBV4-3	-	TRBJ2-7	16	CASSPQSHSGGEEQYF
TRBV29-1	-	TRBJ2-7	15	CSVEFREGLAYEQYF
TRBV9	-	TRBJ2-7	16	CASSPRQGKESYEQYF
TRBV12-3/TRBV12-4	-	TRBJ2-3	15	CASSPRGGGTDTQYF
TRBV6-4	-	TRBJ2-3	16	CASSDSNLAPADTQYF
TRBV5-6	-	TRBJ2-7	14	CASSLGEHSYEQYF
TRBV6-4	-	TRBJ1-2	15	CASSDDPGQLYGYTF
TRBV12-3/TRBV12-4	-	TRBJ1-1	14	CASSWTGPNTEAFF
TRBV29-1	-	TRBJ2-2	14	CSVQTSGQTGELFF
TRBV7-9	-	TRBJ2-7	13	CASSLGPGGKQYF
TRBV7-9	-	TRBJ1-1	16	CAGSQTVDSLNTEAFF
TRBV6-2/TRBV6-3	-	TRBJ2-3	17	CASSSPALAGFTDTQYF